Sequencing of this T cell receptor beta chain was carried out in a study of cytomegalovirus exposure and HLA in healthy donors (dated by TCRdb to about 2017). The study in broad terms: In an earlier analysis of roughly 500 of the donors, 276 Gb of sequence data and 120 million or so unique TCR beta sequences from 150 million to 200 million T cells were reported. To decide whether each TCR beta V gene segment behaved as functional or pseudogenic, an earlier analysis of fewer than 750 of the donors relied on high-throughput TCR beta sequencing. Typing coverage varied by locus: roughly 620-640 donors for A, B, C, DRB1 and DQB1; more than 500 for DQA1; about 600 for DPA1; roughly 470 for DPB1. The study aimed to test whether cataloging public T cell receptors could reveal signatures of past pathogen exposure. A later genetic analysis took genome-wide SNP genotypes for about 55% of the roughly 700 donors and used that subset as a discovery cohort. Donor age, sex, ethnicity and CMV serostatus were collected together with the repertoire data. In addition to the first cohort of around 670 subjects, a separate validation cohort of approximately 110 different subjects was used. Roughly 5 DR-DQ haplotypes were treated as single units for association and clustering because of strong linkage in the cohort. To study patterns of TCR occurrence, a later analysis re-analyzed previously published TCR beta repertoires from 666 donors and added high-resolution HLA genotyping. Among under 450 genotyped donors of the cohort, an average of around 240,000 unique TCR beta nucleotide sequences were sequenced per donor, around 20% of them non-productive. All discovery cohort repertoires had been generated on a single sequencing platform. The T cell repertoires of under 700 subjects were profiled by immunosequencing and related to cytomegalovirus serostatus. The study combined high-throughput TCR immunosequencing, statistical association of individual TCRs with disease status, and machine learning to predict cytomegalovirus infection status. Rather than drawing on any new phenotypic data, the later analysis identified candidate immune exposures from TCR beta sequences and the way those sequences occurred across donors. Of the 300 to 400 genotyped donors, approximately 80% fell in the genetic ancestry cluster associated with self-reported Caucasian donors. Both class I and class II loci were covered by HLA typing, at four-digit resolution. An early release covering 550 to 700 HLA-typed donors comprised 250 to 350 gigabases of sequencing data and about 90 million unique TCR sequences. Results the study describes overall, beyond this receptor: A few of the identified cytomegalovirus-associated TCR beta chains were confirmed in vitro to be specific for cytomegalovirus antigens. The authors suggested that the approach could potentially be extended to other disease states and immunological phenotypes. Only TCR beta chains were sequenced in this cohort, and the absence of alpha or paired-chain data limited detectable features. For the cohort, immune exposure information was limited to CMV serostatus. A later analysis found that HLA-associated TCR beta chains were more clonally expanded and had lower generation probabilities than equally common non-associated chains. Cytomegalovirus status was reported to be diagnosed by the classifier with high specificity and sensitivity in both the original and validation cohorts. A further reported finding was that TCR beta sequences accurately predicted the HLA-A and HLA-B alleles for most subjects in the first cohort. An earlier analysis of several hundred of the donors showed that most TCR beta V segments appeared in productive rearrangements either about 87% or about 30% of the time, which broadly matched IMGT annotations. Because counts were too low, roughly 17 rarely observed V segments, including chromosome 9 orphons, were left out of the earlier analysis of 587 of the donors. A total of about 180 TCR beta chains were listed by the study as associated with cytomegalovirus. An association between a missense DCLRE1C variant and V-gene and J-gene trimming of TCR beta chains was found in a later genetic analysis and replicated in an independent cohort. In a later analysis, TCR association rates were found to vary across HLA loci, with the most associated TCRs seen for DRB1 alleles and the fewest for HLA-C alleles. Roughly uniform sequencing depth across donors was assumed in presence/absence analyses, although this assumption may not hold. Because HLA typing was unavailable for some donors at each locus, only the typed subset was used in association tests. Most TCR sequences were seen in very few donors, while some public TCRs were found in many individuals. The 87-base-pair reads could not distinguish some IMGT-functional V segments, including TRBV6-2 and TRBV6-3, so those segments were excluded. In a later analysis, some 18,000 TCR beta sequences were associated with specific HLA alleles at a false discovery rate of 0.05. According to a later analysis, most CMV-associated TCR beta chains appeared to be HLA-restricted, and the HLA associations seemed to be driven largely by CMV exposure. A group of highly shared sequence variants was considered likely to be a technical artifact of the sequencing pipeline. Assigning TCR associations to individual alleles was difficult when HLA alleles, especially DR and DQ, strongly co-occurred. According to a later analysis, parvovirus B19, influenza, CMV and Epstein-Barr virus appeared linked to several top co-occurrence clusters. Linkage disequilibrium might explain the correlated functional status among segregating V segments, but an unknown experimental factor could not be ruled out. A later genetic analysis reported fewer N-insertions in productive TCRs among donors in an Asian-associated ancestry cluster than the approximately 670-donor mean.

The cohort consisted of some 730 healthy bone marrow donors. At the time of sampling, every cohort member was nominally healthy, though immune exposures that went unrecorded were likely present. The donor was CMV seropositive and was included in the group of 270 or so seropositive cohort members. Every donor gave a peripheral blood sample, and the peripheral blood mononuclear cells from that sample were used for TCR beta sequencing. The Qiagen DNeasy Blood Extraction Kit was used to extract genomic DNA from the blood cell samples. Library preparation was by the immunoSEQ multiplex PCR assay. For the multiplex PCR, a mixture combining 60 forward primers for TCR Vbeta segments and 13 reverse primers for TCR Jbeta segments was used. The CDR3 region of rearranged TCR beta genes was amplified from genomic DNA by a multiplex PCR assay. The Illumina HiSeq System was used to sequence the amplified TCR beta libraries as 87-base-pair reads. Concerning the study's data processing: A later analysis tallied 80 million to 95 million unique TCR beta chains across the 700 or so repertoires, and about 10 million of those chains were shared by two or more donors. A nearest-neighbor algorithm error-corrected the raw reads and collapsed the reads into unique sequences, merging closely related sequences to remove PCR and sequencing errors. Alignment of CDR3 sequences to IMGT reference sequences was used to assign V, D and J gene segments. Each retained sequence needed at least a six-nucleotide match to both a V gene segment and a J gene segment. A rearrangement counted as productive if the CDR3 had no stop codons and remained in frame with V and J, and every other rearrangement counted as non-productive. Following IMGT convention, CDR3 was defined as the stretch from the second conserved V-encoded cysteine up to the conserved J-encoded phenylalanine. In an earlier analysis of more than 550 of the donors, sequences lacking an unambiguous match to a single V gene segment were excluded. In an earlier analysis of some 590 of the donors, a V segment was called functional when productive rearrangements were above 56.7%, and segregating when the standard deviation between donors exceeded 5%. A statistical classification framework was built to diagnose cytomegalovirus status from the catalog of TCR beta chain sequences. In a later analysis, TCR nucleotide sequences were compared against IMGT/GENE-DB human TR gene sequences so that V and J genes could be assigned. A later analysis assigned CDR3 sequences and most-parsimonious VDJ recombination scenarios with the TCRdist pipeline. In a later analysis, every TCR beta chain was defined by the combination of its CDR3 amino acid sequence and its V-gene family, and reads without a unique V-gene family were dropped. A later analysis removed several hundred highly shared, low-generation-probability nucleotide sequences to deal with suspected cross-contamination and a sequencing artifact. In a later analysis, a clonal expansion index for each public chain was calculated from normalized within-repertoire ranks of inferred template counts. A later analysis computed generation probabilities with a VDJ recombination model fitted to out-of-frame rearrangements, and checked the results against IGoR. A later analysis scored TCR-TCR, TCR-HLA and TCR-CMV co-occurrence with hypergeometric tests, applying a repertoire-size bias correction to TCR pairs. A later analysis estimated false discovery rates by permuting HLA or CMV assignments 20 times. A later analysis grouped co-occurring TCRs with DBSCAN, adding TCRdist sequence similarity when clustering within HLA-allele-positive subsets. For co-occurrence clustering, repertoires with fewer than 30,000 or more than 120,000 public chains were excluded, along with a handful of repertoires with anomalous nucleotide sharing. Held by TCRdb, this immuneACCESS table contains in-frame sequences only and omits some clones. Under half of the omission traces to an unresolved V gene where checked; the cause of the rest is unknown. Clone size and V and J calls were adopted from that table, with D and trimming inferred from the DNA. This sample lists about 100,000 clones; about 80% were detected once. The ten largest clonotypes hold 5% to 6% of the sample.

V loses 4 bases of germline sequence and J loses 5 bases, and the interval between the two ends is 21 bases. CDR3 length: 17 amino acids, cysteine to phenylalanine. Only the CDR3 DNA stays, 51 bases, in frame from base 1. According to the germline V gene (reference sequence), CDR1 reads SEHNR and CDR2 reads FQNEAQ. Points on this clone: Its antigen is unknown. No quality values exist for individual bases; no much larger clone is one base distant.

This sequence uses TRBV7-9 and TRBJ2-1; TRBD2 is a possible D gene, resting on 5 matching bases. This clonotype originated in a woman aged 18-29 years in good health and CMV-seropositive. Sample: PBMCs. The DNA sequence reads TGTGCCAGCAGCTCGATAGGACTTCTCGTTCCTAACAATGAGCAGTTCTTC. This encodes CASSSIGLLVPNNEQFF.